Listed here are 6 T cell receptor beta chains from one sample, sequenced in a study of T cell repertoires in cytomegalovirus infection. One entry per CDR3 protein results from TCRdb running MiXCR on the reads. The table shows approximately 500,000 distinct CDR3 sequences, with about 17% occurring only once. Sequenced sample: CD8+ T cells from PBMCs. The origin of the receptors is a human donor in good health (CMV status not recorded). Some clones in this sample may be carry-over from other donors' samples.

This clonotype was detected a few times. The V and J genes are TRBV5-5 and TRBJ1-5, with D perhaps TRBD1 (5 bases). CDR3 length: 17 amino acids. The germline V and J ends were trimmed by 1 base and 0 bases, with 14 bases remaining between them. Germline loops: CDR1 SGHKS, CDR2 YYEKEE (reference sequence). The CDR3 reads CASSLLGLTNSNQPQHF. In DNA, the CDR3 is TGTGCCAGCAGCTTGTTGGGACTCACAAATAGCAATCAGCCCCAGCATTTT.

This clonotype was counted between two and nine times. The chain combines TRBV11-2 with TRBJ1-2; TRBD1 agrees at 8 bases. This CDR3 has 16 amino acids. V dropped 5 bases and J dropped 4; count of bases not matched to a gene: 12. Germline V gene data show CDR1 as SGHAT and CDR2 as FQNNGV. This chain's CDR3 is CASSQDRETPPYGYTF. CDR3 nucleotides: TGTGCCAGCAGCCAGGACAGGGAGACCCCTCCCTATGGCTACACCTTC.

Details on this clonotype: A read error may account for a junction end that differs from germline. The genes are TRBV4-1 and TRBJ2-1; 7 bases are shared with TRBD2. Germline V gene data show CDR1 as MGHRA and CDR2 as YSYEKL. The CDR3 covers 17 residues. The CDR3 nucleotides read TGTGCCAGCAGCCTGGGCGTTCGCGGGAGCTCCTACAATGAGCAGTTCTTC. Translating it yields CASSLGVRGSSYNEQFF.

The V gene is TRBV7-8, the J gene TRBJ2-7, with TRBD1 matching 7 bases. The CDR3 has 19 amino acids. Trimming took 2 bases from V and 0 from J; bases not matched to a gene: 16. Germline V CDR1 and CDR2: SGHVS, FQNEAQ. CDR3 loop: CASSLLGQGVPLSSYEQYF. DNA of the CDR3: TGTGCCAGCAGCTTATTGGGCCAGGGGGTCCCATTGAGCTCCTACGAGCAGTACTTC.

Concerning this clonotype: A junction boundary mismatches the germline segment, possibly from a read error. The V gene is TRBV14, the J gene TRBJ2-1, with 9 positions matching TRBD2. This CDR3 contains 19 residues. Germline CDR1 reads SGHDN; CDR2 reads FVKESK. The CDR3 nucleotides are TGTGCCAGCAGCCACGGAGGGGAGACTAGCGGAACCAATTACAATAAGCAGTTCTTC. Residues: CASSHGGETSGTNYNKQFF.

This clonotype was seen repeatedly, ten times or more. V usage is TRBV7-9 and J usage is TRBJ2-5; 7 nucleotides line up with TRBD1. Germline trimming cut 4 bases from V and 5 bases from J; bases unmatched to any gene: 13. The germline gives CDR1 SEHNR, CDR2 FQNEAQ (reference sequence). CDR3 length: 16 amino acids. The CDR3 region has the DNA TGTGCCAGCAGCTCCCTCCGGGACAGAAGGGAGGAGACCCAGTACTTC. Its protein product is CASSSLRDRREETQYF. Drawing the rest from reference TRBV7-9 and TRBJ2-5, the complete variable domain is DTGVSQNPRHKITKRGQNVTFRCDPISEHNRLYWYRQTLGQGPEFLTYFQNEAQLEKSRLLSDRFSAERPKGSFSTLEIQRTEQGDSAMYLCASSSLRDRREETQYFGPGTRLLVL.